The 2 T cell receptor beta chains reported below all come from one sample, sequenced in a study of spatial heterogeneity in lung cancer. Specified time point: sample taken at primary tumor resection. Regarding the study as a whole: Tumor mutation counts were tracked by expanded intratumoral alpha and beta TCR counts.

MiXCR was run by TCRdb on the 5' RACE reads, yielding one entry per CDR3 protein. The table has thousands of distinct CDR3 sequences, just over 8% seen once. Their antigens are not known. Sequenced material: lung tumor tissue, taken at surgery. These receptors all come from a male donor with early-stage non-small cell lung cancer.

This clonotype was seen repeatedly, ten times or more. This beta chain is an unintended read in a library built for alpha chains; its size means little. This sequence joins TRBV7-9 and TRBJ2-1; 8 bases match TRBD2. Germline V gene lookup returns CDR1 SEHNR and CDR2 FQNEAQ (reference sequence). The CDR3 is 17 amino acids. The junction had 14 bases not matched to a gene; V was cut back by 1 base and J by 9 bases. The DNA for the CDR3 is TGTGCCAGCAGCTTAGGAACGGGGACTAGATCTAGGGGTGAGCAGTTCTTC. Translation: CASSLGTGTRSRGEQFF. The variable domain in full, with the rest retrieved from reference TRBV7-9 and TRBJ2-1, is DTGVSQNPRHKITKRGQNVTFRCDPISEHNRLYWYRQTLGQGPEFLTYFQNEAQLEKSRLLSDRFSAERPKGSFSTLEIQRTEQGDSAMYLCASSLGTGTRSRGEQFFGPGTRLTVL.

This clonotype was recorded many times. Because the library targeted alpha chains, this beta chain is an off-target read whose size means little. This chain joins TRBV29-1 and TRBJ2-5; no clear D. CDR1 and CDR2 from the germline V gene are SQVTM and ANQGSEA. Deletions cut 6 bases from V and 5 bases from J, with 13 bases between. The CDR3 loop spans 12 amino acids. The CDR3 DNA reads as TGCAGCGTCCGCCTGGGTTTCGAGACCCAGTACTTC. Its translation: CSVRLGFETQYF.